These T cell receptor beta chains were read from a single sample in a study of T cells in Graves' hyperthyroidism and ophthalmopathy. TCRdb itself ran the multiplex PCR reads through MiXCR, one entry per CDR3 protein. The table has approximately 640,000 distinct CDR3 sequences, over 40% seen once. The sequenced sample was peripheral blood or thyroid tissue (not recorded which). The origin of the receptors is an adult man with Graves' disease, either hyperthyroidism or ophthalmopathy (not recorded which). The CDR3 runs from the conserved cysteine through the conserved F or W. Each record gives: J gene, V gene, clone size, D gene, CDR3 DNA, CDR3 protein. D genes are given only for firm matches. Size is omitted from some rows. Given values are once, few, many or a class for expanded clones.

J: TRBJ1-1; V: TRBV7-2; size: many; D: -; DNA: TGTGCCAGCAGCTTCCTCGGGGAAACTGAAGCTTTCTTT; CDR3: CASSFLGETEAFF
J: TRBJ1-3; V: TRBV2; size: -; D: -; DNA: TGTGCCAGCAGTGAACAGGGCGTGAACACCATATATTTT; CDR3: CASSEQGVNTIYF
J: TRBJ1-1; V: TRBV19; size: -; D: TRBD1; DNA: TGTGCCAGTAGTGCCTTAGGGACAGCGGGGAACACTGAAGCTTTCTTT; CDR3: CASSALGTAGNTEAFF
J: TRBJ2-7; V: TRBV5-5; size: -; D: -; DNA: TGTGCCAGCAGCGAGGGTCTACGGCAGTACTTC; CDR3: CASSEGLRQYF
J: TRBJ1-4; V: TRBV12-3/TRBV12-4; size: many; D: TRBD1; DNA: TGTGCCAGCAGCTCGACCGGGACAGCTAATGAAAAACTGTTTTTT; CDR3: CASSSTGTANEKLFF
J: TRBJ2-7; V: TRBV7-9; size: many; D: -; DNA: TGTGCCAGCACCAAGGGGACAACCGCCTACGAGCAGTACTTC; CDR3: CASTKGTTAYEQYF
J: TRBJ1-1; V: TRBV12-3/TRBV12-4; size: -; D: -; DNA: TGTGCCAGCGGACGAGGGGGGGGCGCGGACACTGAAGCTTTCTTT; CDR3: CASGRGGGADTEAFF
J: TRBJ1-5; V: TRBV7-2; size: -; D: -; DNA: TGTGCCAGCAGCTTAGTCGGGCGGGGACCCCTCCAGCCCCAGCATTTT; CDR3: CASSLVGRGPLQPQHF
J: TRBJ2-7; V: TRBV7-9; size: many; D: -; DNA: TGTGCCAGCAGCCAAGACCTAGGATCCTACGAGCAGTACTTC; CDR3: CASSQDLGSYEQYF
J: TRBJ2-7; V: TRBV7-9; size: few; D: -; DNA: TGTGCCAGCAGCTCGACAGGTCTTCATTACGAGCAGTACTTC; CDR3: CASSSTGLHYEQYF
J: TRBJ1-2; V: TRBV10-3; size: many; D: TRBD1; DNA: TGTGCCATCAGCGCCGGGACAGGAAGACGCTATGGCTACACCTTC; CDR3: CAISAGTGRRYGYTF
J: TRBJ1-5; V: TRBV6-5; size: -; D: -; DNA: TGTGCCAACAGTTATGGGGGCAATCAGCCCCAGCATTTT; CDR3: CANSYGGNQPQHF
J: TRBJ2-3; V: TRBV25-1; size: many; D: -; DNA: TGTGCCAGCAGTGAATTCCAGGCGGGAAGCACAGATACGCAGTATTTT; CDR3: CASSEFQAGSTDTQYF
J: TRBJ1-1; V: TRBV29-1; size: -; D: -; DNA: TGCAGCGCGAGGGATGGCTTTGACGGCACTGAAGCTTTCTTT; CDR3: CSARDGFDGTEAFF
J: TRBJ1-1; V: TRBV3-1; size: -; D: -; DNA: TGTGCCAGCAGTGAATCTGAAGCTTTCTTT; CDR3: CASSESEAFF
J: TRBJ2-7; V: TRBV7-6; size: once; D: TRBD2; DNA: TGTGCCAGCAGCTTGGGGAGGGGCAGGGCTGACGAGCAGTACTTC; CDR3: CASSLGRGRADEQYF
J: TRBJ1-5; V: TRBV10-3; size: -; D: -; DNA: TGTGCCATCAGTGAAAGATCGACACGAAATCAGCCCCAGCATTTT; CDR3: CAISERSTRNQPQHF
J: TRBJ2-5; V: TRBV7-2; size: -; D: TRBD2; DNA: TGTGCCAGCAGCCAAGATGTCCCCCTGACTAGCGGGAGAAGTGAGACCCAGTACTTC; CDR3: CASSQDVPLTSGRSETQYF
J: TRBJ1-4; V: TRBV29-1; size: -; D: TRBD1; DNA: TGCAGCGTTGAGACCTACCGACAGGGTGGCAATGAAAAACTGTTTTTT; CDR3: CSVETYRQGGNEKLFF
J: TRBJ1-1; V: TRBV7-9; size: -; D: TRBD1; DNA: TGTGCCAGCAGCATAGGGACAGGGAGCTCCACTGAAGCTTTCTTT; CDR3: CASSIGTGSSTEAFF
J: TRBJ1-1; V: TRBV7-6; size: few; D: -; DNA: TGTGCCAGCAGCTTATATGGGGGCGAGGACACTGAAGCTTTCTTT; CDR3: CASSLYGGEDTEAFF
J: TRBJ1-1; V: TRBV7-2; size: many; D: TRBD1; DNA: TGTGCCAGCAGCCTGCCGGAACAGGGGTTAACTGAAGCTTTCTTT; CDR3: CASSLPEQGLTEAFF
J: TRBJ2-5; V: TRBV7-7; size: many; D: TRBD2; DNA: TGTGCTAGCAGCTTAGGACTAGCGGGGGCAAAAGAGACCCAGTACTTC; CDR3: CASSLGLAGAKETQYF
J: TRBJ1-5; V: TRBV7-8; size: few; D: TRBD1; DNA: TGTGCCAGCAGCTACTCCCCCCGACAGGGTCTTAATCAGCCCCAGCATTTT; CDR3: CASSYSPRQGLNQPQHF
J: TRBJ1-2; V: TRBV19; size: -; D: TRBD1; DNA: TGTGCCAGCCGCGGGACAGGGGATGGCTACACCTTC; CDR3: CASRGTGDGYTF
J: TRBJ1-6; V: TRBV16; size: -; D: TRBD1; DNA: TGTGCCAGCAGCCAAACCGGGACAGGGAGTTCACCCCTCCACTTT; CDR3: CASSQTGTGSSPLHF
J: TRBJ2-7; V: TRBV20-1; size: -; D: -; DNA: TGCAGTGCTAGGGGGGAGTACGAGCAGTACTTC; CDR3: CSARGEYEQYF
J: TRBJ1-4; V: TRBV9; size: once; D: -; DNA: TGTGCCAGCAGCGTAAGGGGGAGGGAGGCAAAACTGTTTTTT; CDR3: CASSVRGREAKLFF
J: TRBJ1-5; V: TRBV6-1; size: -; D: TRBD1; DNA: TGTGCCAGCAGATCAACGGACAGGACTGCCAATCAGCCCCAGCATTTT; CDR3: CASRSTDRTANQPQHF
J: TRBJ1-3; V: TRBV2; size: few; D: -; DNA: TGTGCCAGCAGCTACGACGACCACACCATATATTTT; CDR3: CASSYDDHTIYF
J: TRBJ1-2; V: TRBV13; size: few; D: TRBD1; DNA: TGCGCCAGCAGCCAAGATCGCGGGACAGGCTATGGCTACACCTTC; CDR3: CASSQDRGTGYGYTF
J: TRBJ1-6; V: TRBV6-4; size: -; D: TRBD1; DNA: TGTGCCAGCAGTACTTGGCGGGGACAGGGTTCACCCCTCCACTTT; CDR3: CASSTWRGQGSPLHF
J: TRBJ2-5; V: TRBV6-4; size: few; D: TRBD2; DNA: TGTGCCAGCAGCGAACTAGCGGGAGGCCAAGAGACCCAGTACTTC; CDR3: CASSELAGGQETQYF
J: TRBJ1-3; V: TRBV7-2; size: few; D: TRBD1; DNA: TGTGCCAGCAGCCTGGACAGGGTGGCGCACACCATATATTTT; CDR3: CASSLDRVAHTIYF
J: TRBJ1-3; V: TRBV5-1; size: -; D: -; DNA: TGCGCCAGCAGAAAGCAGGGGCCTGGAAACACCATATATTTT; CDR3: CASRKQGPGNTIYF
J: TRBJ1-1; V: TRBV29-1; size: -; D: -; DNA: TGCAGCACAGGGAGTAGGACTGAAGCTTTCTTT; CDR3: CSTGSRTEAFF
J: TRBJ1-5; V: TRBV12-3/TRBV12-4; size: -; D: TRBD1; DNA: TGTGCCAGCATCCCGACAGGGGGCGGTCAGCCCCAGCATTTT; CDR3: CASIPTGGGQPQHF
J: TRBJ2-7; V: TRBV7-9; size: many; D: -; DNA: TGTGCCAGCAGCACTCTCTACGAGCAGTACTTC; CDR3: CASSTLYEQYF
J: TRBJ1-1; V: TRBV5-4; size: -; D: -; DNA: TGTGCCAGCAGCCCCAGACAGGCGATGAACACTGAAGCTTTCTTT; CDR3: CASSPRQAMNTEAFF
J: TRBJ2-5; V: TRBV20-1; size: -; D: -; DNA: TGCAGTGCTAGAGATAGGGCTAGACTAGTAGGCGAGACCCAGTACTTC; CDR3: CSARDRARLVGETQYF
J: TRBJ1-4; V: TRBV7-9; size: -; D: TRBD1; DNA: TGTGCCAGCAGCTTATCTCGGCAGGGGGCTGGCGAAAAACTGTTTTTT; CDR3: CASSLSRQGAGEKLFF
J: TRBJ1-3; V: TRBV2; size: many; D: -; DNA: TGTGCCAGCAGTACCACTGATGAACGAGGAAACACCATATATTTT; CDR3: CASSTTDERGNTIYF
J: TRBJ1-1; V: TRBV15; size: -; D: -; DNA: TGTGCCACCAGCAGAGTCCGGGGGGGGGCCCCCAACACTGAAGCTTTCTTT; CDR3: CATSRVRGGAPNTEAFF
J: TRBJ1-2; V: TRBV10-2; size: many; D: -; DNA: TGCGCCAGCAGTGACAGTGATACTAACTATGGCTACACCTTC; CDR3: CASSDSDTNYGYTF
J: TRBJ1-6; V: TRBV10-3; size: many; D: -; DNA: TGTGCCAGCAGTGACTCGCCGACGATCTATAATTCACCCCTCCACTTT; CDR3: CASSDSPTIYNSPLHF
J: TRBJ2-7; V: TRBV7-2; size: -; D: -; DNA: TGTGCCAGCAGCTTAGGTTACCCAGAAGCCTACGAGCAGTACTTC; CDR3: CASSLGYPEAYEQYF
J: TRBJ1-2; V: TRBV14; size: -; D: TRBD1; DNA: TGTGCCAGCAGCCAAGCAGGGGTCCAGGGGGCGTTTGGCTACACCTTC; CDR3: CASSQAGVQGAFGYTF